Following are 4 T cell receptor beta chains from one sample sequenced in a study of T cell changes during pregnancy in multiple sclerosis. Assay used: immunoSEQ multiplex PCR; TCRdb lists only in-frame clones, some missing. The table shows 45,000 to 65,000 clones, with roughly 94% occurring only once. Sequenced material: CD8+ T cells from peripheral blood mononuclear cells, taken in the third trimester of pregnancy. Receptors originate from a female donor with multiple sclerosis, enrolled in a pregnancy study.

The V and J genes are TRBV19 and TRBJ2-7; 7 bases map to TRBD2. V lost 4 bases to trimming and J lost 3 bases; unmatched junction nucleotides: 9. CDR1 is LNHDA and CDR2 is SQIVND in the germline V gene (reference sequence). The CDR3 is made up of 15 amino acids. The CDR3 DNA follows: TGTGCCAGTAGTACCCGGGGGGTGGATGACTACGAGCAGTACTTC. It codes for CASSTRGVDDYEQYF.

The chain joins TRBV5-1 to TRBJ2-7, with 11 bases aligning to TRBD2. The length of the CDR3 is 17 residues. J gave up 1 base and V 3 bases, and 9 bases lay outside the gene matches. Germline lookup yields CDR1 SGHRS and CDR2 YFSETQ. The CDR3 loop reads CASSWGLLAGVSYEQYF. In DNA, the CDR3 is TGCGCCAGCAGCTGGGGGCTACTAGCGGGGGTTTCCTACGAGCAGTACTTC.

This rearrangement joins TRBV7-8 to TRBJ1-3; 9 bases match TRBD1. Germline V gene sequence: CDR1 SGHVS, CDR2 FQNEAQ. J was trimmed by 8 bases and V by 4 bases; bases with no gene match: 9. This CDR3 has 15 residues. The CDR3 loop reads CASSSRDREGDTIYF. As DNA, the CDR3 is TGTGCCAGCAGCTCCCGGGACAGGGAAGGAGACACCATATATTTT.

The chain couples TRBV6-5 to TRBJ2-2; tentatively, D is TRBD1 (5 bases). The CDR3 contains 15 residues. Per the germline V gene, CDR1 is MNHEY and CDR2 is SVGAGI. Between the trimmed V and J ends, which lost 7 bases and 7 bases, there was a span of 19 bases. The CDR3 reads CASTPTTGQGGELFF. In DNA, the CDR3 is TGTGCCAGCACCCCCACGACCGGGCAGGGCGGGGAGCTGTTTTTT.